This T cell receptor beta chain was recovered during a study of regulatory T cells in long-lasting Graves disease. About the research overall: Persistence in Graves' disease denoted antithyroid drug use beyond 5 years alongside positive TSH receptor antibodies. Regarding the study as a whole: Newly diagnosed patients shared 850 to 1,000 public clonotypes; persistent patients shared approximately 2,700.

Time point given: persistent/refractory GD, antithyroid drugs over 5 years with positive TRAb. There was RNA extracted from PBMCs, and the TCR library was made from it. Peripheral blood, about 9 milliliters of it, was drawn into EDTA tubes. Notes on this clonotype: Its specificity is not known.

TCR beta libraries were built with iRepertoire HTBI primers and Arm-PCR of CDR3 regions. A single record per CDR3 protein comes from TCRdb applying MiXCR to the multiplex PCR reads. The sample comprises about half a million distinct CDR3 sequences, roughly 23% of which are singletons, and 13% rests with the top ten. The clonotype originates from a female donor with Graves disease. The sample was peripheral blood mononuclear cells (PBMCs), taken when the disease was refractory, from a patient treated with antithyroid drugs.

CDR3: CASSLQGPGNQQFF. The CDR3, as DNA: TGCGCCAGCAGCTTACAGGGCCCAGGGAATCAGCAGTTCTTC. The chain joins TRBV5-1 to TRBJ2-1, with TRBD1 as a possible D gene (6 bases). Between the trimmed V and J ends, which lost 2 bases and 11 bases, there was a span of 17 bases. The CDR3 length is 14 residues. Germline V gene lookup returns CDR1 SGHRS and CDR2 YFSETQ.